This TCR beta chain was sequenced during a study of blood T cell repertoires in COVID-19. Across the study: The origin of the acute and convalescent COVID-19 samples was the United States, Italy and Spain. Nucleic acid was either cDNA or gDNA, and it came from T cells, B-cell-depleted T cells, or PBMCs.

Per the original data handling: Estimation of nucleated cell counts relied on the amplification of reference gene primers. Libraries were prepared by immunoSEQ multiplex PCR; TCRdb keeps only in-frame clonotypes and omits some of them. For V, J and clone size, that table is used; D and trimming come from the DNA. The table includes around 150,000 clones, over 70% detected once. V shed 0 bases, J shed 7 bases, and the junction held 8 bases outside the gene matches. The CDR3 covers 16 residues. The germline gives CDR1 SGHTA, CDR2 FQGNSA. The chain joins TRBV7-2 to TRBJ1-5, with 8 bases matching TRBD1. What was sequenced was peripheral blood. The receptor comes from a man aged 45-65 years with active or convalescent COVID-19. The CDR3 DNA reads as TGTGCCAGCAGCTTAGCGCGGCAGGGGGCAGGACAGCCCCAGCATTTT. As protein: CASSLARQGAGQPQHF.